The 16 T cell receptor beta chains below all came from one sample that was sequenced in a study of T cell responses to AZD1222 COVID-19 vaccine. Some clones are missing from TCRdb's copy, which holds only in-frame ones; the method was immunoSEQ multiplex PCR. Seen here are about 92,000 clones, roughly nine tenths observed once, and the top ten hold around 8.1%. The source material was peripheral blood, sampled on day 0 of AZD1222 vaccination. These receptors originate from an adult in good health.

V and J are TRBV4-3 and TRBJ1-2; 12 bases agree with TRBD1. Germline V gene data show CDR1 as LGHNA and CDR2 as YSLEER. This CDR3 region has 19 residues. The V gene end was trimmed by 0 bases and the J gene end by 10 bases; junction bases not matched to a gene: 18. The DNA for the CDR3 is TGCGCCAGCAGCCAAGAGCTACCGGGACAGGGGGCCCTAAGGTCTGTCTACACCTTC. Amino acids: CASSQELPGQGALRSVYTF.

The rearrangement joins TRBV29-1 to TRBJ1-1, with D possibly being TRBD1 (6 bases). CDR3 length: 14 residues. V lost 3 bases to trimming and J lost 4 bases, with 15 bases between them. Looked up from germline, CDR1 is SQVTM and CDR2 is ANQGSEA. The CDR3 spells CSVEVSSGVTEAFF. The CDR3 DNA is TGCAGCGTTGAGGTCTCCTCAGGGGTCACTGAAGCTTTCTTT.

This rearrangement joins TRBV7-2 to TRBJ2-5, with D perhaps matching TRBD2 (6 bases). Germline V lookup: CDR1 SGHTA, CDR2 FQGNSA. There are 14 residues in the CDR3. The V and J ends lost 8 bases and 1 base respectively, with 14 bases between them. CDR3 residues: CASLLGRSQETQYF. The CDR3 coding sequence is TGTGCCAGCTTACTAGGGAGGTCCCAAGAGACCCAGTACTTC.

The CDR3 DNA reads as TGTGCCAGTAGCCAGTTGTGGGGGAGAGACACCGGGGAGCTGTTTTTT. It yields the protein CASSQLWGRDTGELFF. This chain connects TRBV19 to TRBJ2-2; possibly TRBD1 or TRBD2 for D (5 bases each). In germline, CDR1 is LNHDA, CDR2 SQIVND (reference sequence). The CDR3 has 16 amino acids. The V gene lost 6 bases and the J gene lost 3 bases, with 17 bases spanning the gap.

V and J are TRBV7-9 and TRBJ1-6, with D perhaps matching TRBD1 (5 bases). With 6 bases removed from V and 10 bases from J, the gap between germline ends came to 13 bases. This CDR3 contains 13 residues. Germline V gene sequence: CDR1 SEHNR, CDR2 FQNEAQ (reference sequence). CDR3 sequence: CASSSIKGSPLHF. Here the CDR3 DNA reads TGTGCCAGCAGTTCTATAAAGGGGTCACCCCTCCACTTT.

This clone was counted a single time. This rearrangement joins TRBV11-2 to TRBJ1-4; tentatively, D is TRBD1 (5 bases). The CDR3 extends over 15 amino acids. CDR1 is SGHAT and CDR2 is FQNNGV in the germline V gene. Trimming took 5 bases from V and 4 from J, leaving 14 bases between them. The CDR3 here is CASSPPDSYNEKLFF. For the CDR3, the DNA is TGTGCCAGCAGCCCGCCTGACAGCTATAATGAAAAACTGTTTTTT. Drawing the rest from reference TRBV11-2 and TRBJ1-4, the complete variable domain is EAGVAQSPRYKIIEKRQSVAFWCNPISGHATLYWYQQILGQGPKLLIQFQNNGVVDDSQLPKDRFSAERLKGVDSTLKIQPAKLEDSAVYLCASSPPDSYNEKLFFGSGTQLSVL.

The chain uses TRBV12-5 and TRBJ2-2; D may be TRBD2 (5 bases). Germline values: CDR1 LGHNT, CDR2 FRNRAP. This CDR3 contains 12 residues. Trimming pared 5 bases from V and 9 bases from J, leaving 10 bases between. DNA for the CDR3: TGTGCTAGTGGTCTTAGCGTGAGGGAGCTGTTTTTT. It specifies CASGLSVRELFF. Full variable domain (rest looked up from reference TRBV12-5 and TRBJ2-2): DARVTQTPRHKVTEMGQEVTMRCQPILGHNTVFWYRQTMMQGLELLAYFRNRAPLDDSGMPKDRFSAEMPDATLATLKIQPSEPRDSAVYFCASGLSVRELFFGEGSRLTVL.

The genes are TRBV29-1 and TRBJ1-6; D remains unclear. The V gene's germline CDR1 is SQVTM and CDR2 ANQGSEA. CDR3 length: 14 residues. The V end was cut by 5 bases, the J end by 10 bases, with 18 bases between. The CDR3 protein is CSVQSGGETSPLHF. CDR3 nucleotides: TGCAGCGTTCAATCCGGCGGGGAAACCTCACCCCTCCACTTT.

The chain is built from TRBV15 and TRBJ1-2; D not resolved. This CDR3 contains 16 residues. V lost 1 base and J lost 4, with 16 bases in between. Germline CDR1 is LNHNV and CDR2 is YYDKDF (reference sequence). CDR3 nucleotide sequence: TGTGCCACCAGCAGAGGGTCACCAATAATAAGCTATGGCTACACCTTC. It specifies CATSRGSPIISYGYTF.

This sequence joins TRBV18 and TRBJ1-4; tentative D call: TRBD1 (5 bases). CDR3 length: 14 amino acids. Trimming left V 8 bases short and J 3 bases short, with 13 bases between. Germline V CDR1 and CDR2: KGHSH, LQKENI. The CDR3 nucleotides are TGTGCCAGCACGGTGGGGGTTTCTAATGAAAAACTGTTTTTT. Its protein product is CASTVGVSNEKLFF.

This chain joins TRBV27 and TRBJ1-1; the D is unclear. The CDR3 has 15 amino acids. The germline V gene encodes CDR1 MNHEY and CDR2 SMNVEV (reference sequence). V was cut by 6 bases and J by 4 bases, with 18 bases left in between. DNA of the CDR3: TGTGCCAGCAGGCGCGACACCCCAGGAATCACTGAAGCTTTCTTT. It is translated as CASRRDTPGITEAFF.

This chain joins TRBV5-5 and TRBJ2-7; 7 nucleotides agree with TRBD2. The junction had 8 bases not matched to a gene; V was cut back by 2 bases and J by 3 bases. The V gene's germline CDR1 is SGHKS and CDR2 YYEKEE (reference sequence). The CDR3 sequence is 15 residues long. The CDR3 spells CASSFGLGGYYEQYF. The CDR3 nucleotides are TGTGCCAGCAGCTTTGGTTTGGGGGGGTACTACGAGCAGTACTTC.

In this sample, this clone turned up a few times. This chain uses TRBV19 with TRBJ2-7; 12 positions match TRBD2. The CDR3 is 15 residues long. From germline, CDR1 is LNHDA and CDR2 SQIVND (reference sequence). J was trimmed by 1 base and V by 4 bases; bases with no gene match: 2. The CDR3 sequence: CASSRGTSGSYEQYF. The CDR3 DNA reads as TGTGCCAGTAGTAGAGGGACTAGCGGGTCCTACGAGCAGTACTTC.

The chain combines TRBV7-9 with TRBJ1-1; no definite D call. The germline gives CDR1 SEHNR, CDR2 FQNEAQ (reference sequence). With 7 bases removed from V and 0 bases from J, the gap between germline ends came to 9 bases. The CDR3 consists of 13 residues. Here the CDR3 reads CASTGQVNTEAFF. The CDR3 nucleotides read TGTGCCAGCACCGGTCAGGTGAACACTGAAGCTTTCTTT.

The chain combines TRBV28 with TRBJ2-2, with D maybe TRBD2 (6 bases). The CDR3 runs to 14 residues. The germline V and J ends were trimmed by 4 bases and 3 bases, with 9 bases remaining between them. Germline CDR1 is MDHEN and CDR2 is SYDVKM. CDR3 in DNA: TGTGCCAGCAGTTCGGGACTTTACACCGGGGAGCTGTTTTTT. This encodes CASSSGLYTGELFF.

The rearrangement uses TRBV5-1 and TRBJ2-6; the match to TRBD2 covers 9 bases. This CDR3 is built from 16 residues. Germline V gives CDR1 SGHRS, CDR2 YFSETQ. V gave up 5 bases and J gave up 3 bases; unmatched junction bases: 6. CDR3 nucleotide sequence: TGCGCCAGCAGGGAGCGGGGGGCCAGTGGGGCCAACGTCCTGACTTTC. Its protein product is CASRERGASGANVLTF.